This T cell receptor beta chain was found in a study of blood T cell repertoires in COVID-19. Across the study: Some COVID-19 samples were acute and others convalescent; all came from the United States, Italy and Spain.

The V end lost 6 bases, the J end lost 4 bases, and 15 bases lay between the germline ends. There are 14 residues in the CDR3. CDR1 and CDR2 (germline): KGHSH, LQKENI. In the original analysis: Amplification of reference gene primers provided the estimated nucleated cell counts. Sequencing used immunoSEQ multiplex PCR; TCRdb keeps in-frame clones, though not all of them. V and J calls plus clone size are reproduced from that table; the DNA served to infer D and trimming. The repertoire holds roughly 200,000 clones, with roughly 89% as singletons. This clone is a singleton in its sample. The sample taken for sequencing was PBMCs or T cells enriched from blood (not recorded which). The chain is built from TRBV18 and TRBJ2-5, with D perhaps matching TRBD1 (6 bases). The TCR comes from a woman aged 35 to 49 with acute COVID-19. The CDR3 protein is CASSPLGQIETQYF. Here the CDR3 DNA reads TGTGCCAGCTCGCCCCTCGGACAGATAGAGACCCAGTACTTC.